This is a list of T cell receptor beta chains from one sample in a study of T cell repertoires in cytomegalovirus infection. TCRdb itself ran the reads through MiXCR, one entry per CDR3 protein. The sample records about 340,000 distinct CDR3 sequences, almost 30% being singletons. These receptors' targets are unknown. The sequencing here drew on cultured PBMCs, taken from culture after CMV antigen stimulation. These receptors were taken from a human donor in good health (CMV status not recorded). Some clones in this sample may be carry-over from other donors' samples. Each CDR3 is given with its conserved first and last residue. D genes are given only for firm matches. Part of the rows lack a size; the others show once, few, many or a class for expanded clones.

D gene	J gene	clone size	V gene	CDR3 protein	CDR3 DNA
NA	TRBJ2-7	NA	TRBV7-9	CASSSKQGPPDF	TGTGCCAGCAGCTCAAAACAGGGTCCACCAGACTTC
NA	TRBJ2-1	few	TRBV7-8	CASSRYRRRGNEQFF	TGTGCCAGCAGCCGTTACCGACGGCGAGGGAATGAGCAGTTCTTC
TRBD1	TRBJ1-2	NA	TRBV6-1	CASSEALRGTGRLHGYTF	TGTGCCAGCAGTGAAGCGCTTCGGGGGACAGGGCGTTTGCATGGCTACACCTTC
NA	TRBJ1-6	NA	TRBV28	CATVRGASSLPLHF	TGTGCCACCGTCCGAGGAGCTTCTAGTTTGCCCCTCCACTTT
TRBD1	TRBJ2-1	few	TRBV7-4	CASSPRQGAYNEQFF	TGTGCCAGCAGCCCTAGACAGGGGGCCTACAATGAGCAGTTCTTC
TRBD1	TRBJ2-5	few	TRBV6-1	CASKRDRGQETQYF	TGTGCCAGCAAGAGGGACAGGGGACAAGAGACCCAGTACTTC
NA	TRBJ1-5	NA	TRBV7-8	CASSLKQPQHF	TGTGCCAGCAGCTTAAAACAGCCCCAGCATTTT
NA	TRBJ1-5	NA	TRBV27	CASSFSRHQPQHF	TGTGCCAGCAGCTTTTCCAGGCATCAGCCCCAGCATTTT
NA	TRBJ1-2	many	TRBV7-2	CASSLYKDRQVPNYGYTF	TGTGCCAGCAGCTTATATAAGGACAGACAAGTCCCTAACTATGGCTACACCTTC
NA	TRBJ2-5	NA	TRBV7-9	CASSFPNQETQYF	TGTGCCAGCAGCTTTCCAAACCAAGAGACCCAGTACTTC
TRBD1	TRBJ1-6	NA	TRBV24-1	CATSDPSRQGAISYNSPLHF	TGTGCCACCAGTGATCCCTCCAGACAGGGGGCGATCTCCTATAATTCACCCCTCCACTTT
NA	TRBJ1-6	NA	TRBV7-6	CASSLRDSNNSPLHF	TGTGCCAGCAGCTTGAGGGACTCGAATAATTCACCCCTCCACTTT
TRBD2	TRBJ2-1	NA	TRBV12-3/TRBV12-4	CASGFAGREYNEQFF	TGTGCCAGCGGATTCGCTGGGCGGGAGTACAATGAGCAGTTCTTC
NA	TRBJ1-2	NA	TRBV6-1	CASSEETGNYGYTF	TGTGCCAGCAGTGAGGAAACAGGGAACTATGGCTACACCTTC
NA	TRBJ1-5	few	TRBV5-8	CASSVQYQPQHF	TGTGCCAGCAGCGTTCAGTATCAGCCCCAGCATTTT
TRBD2	TRBJ2-5	NA	TRBV20-1	CSARDFLGTSGMSENQYF	TGCAGTGCTAGAGATTTCCTGGGAACTAGCGGGATGAGCGAGAACCAGTACTTC
TRBD1	TRBJ2-1	NA	TRBV4-1	CVSSYRTGDDNEQFF	TGCGTCAGCAGCTACCGGACAGGGGATGACAATGAGCAGTTCTTC
TRBD1	TRBJ2-2	few	TRBV7-2	CASRFITGVGGELFF	TGTGCCAGCAGGTTTATTACAGGGGTCGGCGGGGAGCTGTTTTTT
NA	TRBJ2-5	NA	TRBV4-1	CASSPPAPREETQYF	TGCGCCAGCAGCCCGCCGGCCCCACGGGAGGAGACCCAGTACTTC
NA	TRBJ1-1	NA	TRBV5-6	CASSLGIKNTEAFF	TGTGCCAGCAGCTTGGGTATAAAGAACACTGAAGCTTTCTTT
TRBD2	TRBJ2-4	few	TRBV28	CASSPGTSGRIAKNIQYF	TGTGCCAGCAGTCCCGGGACTAGCGGGAGGATAGCCAAAAACATTCAGTACTTC
NA	TRBJ2-2	NA	TRBV7-3	CASSGSLGTGELFF	TGTGCCAGCAGCGGTTCATTGGGCACCGGGGAGCTGTTTTTT
NA	TRBJ1-1	many	TRBV7-9	CASSLTGFRNTEAFF	TGTGCCAGCAGCTTGACGGGATTTAGGAACACTGAAGCTTTCTTT
NA	TRBJ1-2	many	TRBV30	CAWSGGGVYYGYTF	TGTGCCTGGAGTGGGGGAGGCGTTTACTATGGCTACACCTTC
NA	TRBJ2-3	NA	TRBV19	CASSNPRAPIRADTQYF	TGTGCCAGTAGTAACCCCAGGGCCCCGATCCGCGCAGATACGCAGTATTTT
NA	TRBJ2-1	NA	TRBV7-8	CASSLVRGNEQFF	TGTGCCAGCAGCTTAGTGAGGGGGAATGAGCAGTTCTTC
TRBD1	TRBJ2-4	NA	TRBV12-3/TRBV12-4	CASSLALQGARAKNIQYF	TGTGCCAGCAGTTTAGCGCTCCAGGGGGCGCGGGCCAAAAACATTCAGTACTTC